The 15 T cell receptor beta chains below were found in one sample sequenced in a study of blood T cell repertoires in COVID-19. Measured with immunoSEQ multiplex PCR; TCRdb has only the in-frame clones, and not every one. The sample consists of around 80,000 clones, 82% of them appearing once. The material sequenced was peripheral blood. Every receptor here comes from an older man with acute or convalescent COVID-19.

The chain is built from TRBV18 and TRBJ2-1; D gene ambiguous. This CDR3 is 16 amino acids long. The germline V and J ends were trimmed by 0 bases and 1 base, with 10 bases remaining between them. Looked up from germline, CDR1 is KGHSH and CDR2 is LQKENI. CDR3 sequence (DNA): TGTGCCAGCTCACCACCGGCTCAGGTTTCCTACAATGAGCAGTTCTTC. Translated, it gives CASSPPAQVSYNEQFF.

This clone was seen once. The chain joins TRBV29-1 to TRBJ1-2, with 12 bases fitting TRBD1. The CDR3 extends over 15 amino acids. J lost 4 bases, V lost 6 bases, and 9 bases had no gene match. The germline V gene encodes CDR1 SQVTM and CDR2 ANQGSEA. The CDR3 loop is CSVASGTGGVYGYTF. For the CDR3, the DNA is TGCAGCGTGGCCTCCGGGACAGGGGGCGTCTATGGCTACACCTTC.

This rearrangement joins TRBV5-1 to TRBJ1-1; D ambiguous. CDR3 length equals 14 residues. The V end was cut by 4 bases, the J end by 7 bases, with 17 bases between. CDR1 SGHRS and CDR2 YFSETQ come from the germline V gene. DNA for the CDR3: TGCGCCAGCAGCCCTACGACCCGAGGGAGTGAAGCTTTCTTT. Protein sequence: CASSPTTRGSEAFF.

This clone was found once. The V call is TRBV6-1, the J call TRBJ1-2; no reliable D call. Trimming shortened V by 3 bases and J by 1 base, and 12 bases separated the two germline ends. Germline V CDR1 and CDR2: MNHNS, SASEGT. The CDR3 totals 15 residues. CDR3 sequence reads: CASSDDSVGNYGYTF. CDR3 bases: TGTGCCAGCAGTGACGACTCAGTGGGTAACTATGGCTACACCTTC.

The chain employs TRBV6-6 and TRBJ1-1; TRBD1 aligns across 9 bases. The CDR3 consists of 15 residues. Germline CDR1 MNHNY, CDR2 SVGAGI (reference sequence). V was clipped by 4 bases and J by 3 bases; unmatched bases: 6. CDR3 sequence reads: CASSFGQGTDTEAFF. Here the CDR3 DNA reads TGTGCCAGCAGTTTCGGACAGGGGACCGACACTGAAGCTTTCTTT.

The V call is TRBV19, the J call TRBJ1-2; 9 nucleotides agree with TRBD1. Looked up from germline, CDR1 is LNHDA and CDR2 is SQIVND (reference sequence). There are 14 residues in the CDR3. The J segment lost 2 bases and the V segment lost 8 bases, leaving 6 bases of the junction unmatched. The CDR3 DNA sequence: TGTGCCAGTCACACAGGGGGCGTCAACTATGGCTACACCTTC. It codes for CASHTGGVNYGYTF.

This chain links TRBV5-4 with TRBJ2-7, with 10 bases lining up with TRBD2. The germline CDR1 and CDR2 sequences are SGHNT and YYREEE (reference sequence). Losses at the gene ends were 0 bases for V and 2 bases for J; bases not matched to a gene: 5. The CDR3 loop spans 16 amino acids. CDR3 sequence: CASSLGLAGATYEQYF. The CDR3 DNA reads TGTGCCAGCAGCTTGGGGCTAGCGGGGGCCACCTACGAGCAGTACTTC.

The CDR3 DNA reads TGTGCCATCAGTTTAGCGGGGGACAATGAGCAGTTCTTC. This gives the protein CAISLAGDNEQFF. The chain is built from TRBV10-3 and TRBJ2-1; 9 bases line up with TRBD2. Germline-derived CDR1 and CDR2 are ENHRY and SYGVKD. There are 13 residues in the CDR3. The J segment lost 5 bases and the V segment lost 5 bases, leaving 1 base of the junction unmatched.

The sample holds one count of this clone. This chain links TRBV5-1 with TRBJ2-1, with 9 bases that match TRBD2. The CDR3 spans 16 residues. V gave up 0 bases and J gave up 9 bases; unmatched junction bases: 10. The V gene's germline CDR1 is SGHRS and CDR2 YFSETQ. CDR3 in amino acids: CASSLEASGARGEQFF. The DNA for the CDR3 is TGCGCCAGCAGCTTGGAGGCTAGCGGGGCTCGGGGTGAGCAGTTCTTC.

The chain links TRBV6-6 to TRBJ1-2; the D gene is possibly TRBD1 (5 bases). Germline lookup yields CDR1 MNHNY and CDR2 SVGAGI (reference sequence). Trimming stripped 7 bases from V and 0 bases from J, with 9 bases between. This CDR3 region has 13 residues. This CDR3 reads CASTKTANYGYTF. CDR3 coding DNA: TGTGCCAGCACCAAGACAGCTAACTATGGCTACACCTTC.

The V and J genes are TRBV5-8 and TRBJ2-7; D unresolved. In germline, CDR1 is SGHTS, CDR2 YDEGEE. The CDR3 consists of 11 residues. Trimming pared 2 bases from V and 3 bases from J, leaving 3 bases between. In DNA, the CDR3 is TGTGCCAGCAGCTTCCACTACGAGCAGTACTTC. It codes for CASSFHYEQYF.

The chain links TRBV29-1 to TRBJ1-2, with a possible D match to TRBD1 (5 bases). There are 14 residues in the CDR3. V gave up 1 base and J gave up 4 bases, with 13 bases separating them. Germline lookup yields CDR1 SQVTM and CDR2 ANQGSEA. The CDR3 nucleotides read TGCAGCGTTGAAGGGGGCGGATGGGGCTATGGCTACACCTTC. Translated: CSVEGGGWGYGYTF.

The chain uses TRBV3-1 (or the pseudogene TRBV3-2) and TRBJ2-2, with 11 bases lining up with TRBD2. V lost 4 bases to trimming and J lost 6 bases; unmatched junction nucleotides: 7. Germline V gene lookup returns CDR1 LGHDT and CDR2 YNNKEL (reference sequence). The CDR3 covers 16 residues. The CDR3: CASSLHSGGASGELFF. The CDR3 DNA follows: TGTGCCAGCAGCCTCCATAGCGGGGGGGCCTCCGGGGAGCTGTTTTTT.

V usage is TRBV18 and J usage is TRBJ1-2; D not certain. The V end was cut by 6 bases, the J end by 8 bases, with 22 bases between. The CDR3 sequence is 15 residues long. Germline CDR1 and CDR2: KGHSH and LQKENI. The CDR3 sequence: CASSETGNTALGYTF. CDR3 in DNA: TGTGCCAGCTCGGAGACGGGAAATACCGCGCTAGGCTACACCTTC.

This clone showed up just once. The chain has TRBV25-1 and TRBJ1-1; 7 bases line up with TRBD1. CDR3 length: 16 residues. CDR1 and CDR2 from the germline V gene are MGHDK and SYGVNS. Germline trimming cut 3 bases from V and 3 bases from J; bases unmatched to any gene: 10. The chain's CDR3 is CASSDGNRGRYTEAFF. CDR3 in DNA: TGTGCCAGCAGTGATGGGAACAGGGGACGGTACACTGAAGCTTTCTTT. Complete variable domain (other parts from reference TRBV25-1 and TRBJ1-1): EADIYQTPRYLVIGTGKKITLECSQTMGHDKMYWYQQDPGMELHLIHYSYGVNSTEKGDLSSESTVSRIRTEHFPLTLESARPSHTSQYLCASSDGNRGRYTEAFFGQGTRLTVV.